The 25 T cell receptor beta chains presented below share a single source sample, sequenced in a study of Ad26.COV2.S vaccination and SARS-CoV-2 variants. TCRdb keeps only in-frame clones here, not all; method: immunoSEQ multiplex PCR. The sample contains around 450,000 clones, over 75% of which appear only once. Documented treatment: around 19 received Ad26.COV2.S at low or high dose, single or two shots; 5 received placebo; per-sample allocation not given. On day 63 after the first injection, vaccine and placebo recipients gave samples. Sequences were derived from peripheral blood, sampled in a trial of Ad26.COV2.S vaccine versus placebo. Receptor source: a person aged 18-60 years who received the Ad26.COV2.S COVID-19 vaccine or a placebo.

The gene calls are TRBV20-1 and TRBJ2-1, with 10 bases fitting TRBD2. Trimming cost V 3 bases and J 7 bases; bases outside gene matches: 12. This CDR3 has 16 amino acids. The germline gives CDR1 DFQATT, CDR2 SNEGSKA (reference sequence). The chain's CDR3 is CSASSGLAGDGNEQFF. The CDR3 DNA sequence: TGCAGTGCTAGTTCTGGGCTAGCGGGAGATGGGAATGAGCAGTTCTTC.

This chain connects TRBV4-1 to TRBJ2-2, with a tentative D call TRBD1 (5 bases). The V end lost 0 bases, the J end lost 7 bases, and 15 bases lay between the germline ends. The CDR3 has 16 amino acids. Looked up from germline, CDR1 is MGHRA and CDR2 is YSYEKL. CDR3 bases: TGCGCCAGCAGCCAAGAGAGTAGCAGGGTGGGCGGGGAGCTGTTTTTT. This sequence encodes CASSQESSRVGGELFF.

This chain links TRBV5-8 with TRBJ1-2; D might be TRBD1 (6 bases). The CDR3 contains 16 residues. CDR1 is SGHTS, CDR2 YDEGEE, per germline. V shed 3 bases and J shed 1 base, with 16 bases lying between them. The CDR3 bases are TGTGCCAGCAGCTACCAGACAGGCCATCTTAACTATGGCTACACCTTC. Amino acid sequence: CASSYQTGHLNYGYTF.

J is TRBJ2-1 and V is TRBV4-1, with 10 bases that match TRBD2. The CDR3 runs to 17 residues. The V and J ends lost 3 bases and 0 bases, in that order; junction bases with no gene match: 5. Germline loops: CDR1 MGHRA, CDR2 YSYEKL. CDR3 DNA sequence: TGCGCCAGCAGCCATCCTCGGACTAGCGGCTCCTACAATGAGCAGTTCTTC. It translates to CASSHPRTSGSYNEQFF.

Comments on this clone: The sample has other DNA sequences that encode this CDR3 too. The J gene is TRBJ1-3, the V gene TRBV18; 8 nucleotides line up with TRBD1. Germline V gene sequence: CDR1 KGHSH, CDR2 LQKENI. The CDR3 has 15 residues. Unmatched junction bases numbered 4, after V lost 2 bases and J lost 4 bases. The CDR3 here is CASSPGTGSGNTIYF. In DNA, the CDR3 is TGTGCCAGCTCACCAGGGACAGGCTCCGGAAACACCATATATTTT. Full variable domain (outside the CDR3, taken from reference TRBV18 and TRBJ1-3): NAGVMQNPRHLVRRRGQEARLRCSPMKGHSHVYWYRQLPEEGLKFMVYLQKENIIDESGMPKERFSAEFPKEGPSILRIQQVVRGDSAAYFCASSPGTGSGNTIYFGEGSWLTVV.

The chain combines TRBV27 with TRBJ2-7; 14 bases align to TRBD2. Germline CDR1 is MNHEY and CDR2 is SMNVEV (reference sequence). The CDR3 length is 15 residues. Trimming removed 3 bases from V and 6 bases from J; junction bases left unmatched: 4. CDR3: CASSLGTSGRSEQYF. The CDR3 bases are TGTGCCAGCAGTTTGGGGACTAGCGGGAGAAGCGAGCAGTACTTC.

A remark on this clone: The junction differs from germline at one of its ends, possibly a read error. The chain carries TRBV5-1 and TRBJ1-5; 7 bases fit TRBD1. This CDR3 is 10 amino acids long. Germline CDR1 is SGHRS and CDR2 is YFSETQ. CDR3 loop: CASSFLGQIF. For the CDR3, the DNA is TGCGCCAGCAGCTTCCTGGGACAGATTTTT. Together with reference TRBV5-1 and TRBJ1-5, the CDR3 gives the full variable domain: KAGVTQTPRYLIKTRGQQVTLSCSPISGHRSVSWYQQTPGQGLQFLFEYFSETQRNKGNFPGRFSGRQFSNSRSEMNVSTLELGDSALYLCASSFLGQIFGDGTRLSIL.

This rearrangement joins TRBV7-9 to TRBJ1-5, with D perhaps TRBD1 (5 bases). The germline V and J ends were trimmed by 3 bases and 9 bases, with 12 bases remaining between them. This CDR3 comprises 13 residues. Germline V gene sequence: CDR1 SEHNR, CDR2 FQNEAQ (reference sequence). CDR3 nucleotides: TGTGCCAGCAGCTTTCGAGGGGAAGGGCCCCAGCATTTT. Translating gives CASSFRGEGPQHF.

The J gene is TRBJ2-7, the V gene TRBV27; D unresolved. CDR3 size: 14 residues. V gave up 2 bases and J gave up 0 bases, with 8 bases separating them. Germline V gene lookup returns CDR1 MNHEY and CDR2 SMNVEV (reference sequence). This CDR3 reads CASSLGWGSYEQYF. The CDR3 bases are TGTGCCAGCAGTTTAGGGTGGGGCTCCTACGAGCAGTACTTC.

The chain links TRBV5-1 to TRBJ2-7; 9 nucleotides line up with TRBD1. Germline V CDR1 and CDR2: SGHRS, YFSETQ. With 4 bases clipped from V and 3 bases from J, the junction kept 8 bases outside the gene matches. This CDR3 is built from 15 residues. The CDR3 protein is CASSPSGTGRYEQYF. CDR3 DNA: TGCGCCAGCAGCCCCTCCGGGACAGGGCGCTACGAGCAGTACTTC. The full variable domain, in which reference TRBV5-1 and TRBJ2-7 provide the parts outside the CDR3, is KAGVTQTPRYLIKTRGQQVTLSCSPISGHRSVSWYQQTPGQGLQFLFEYFSETQRNKGNFPGRFSGRQFSNSRSEMNVSTLELGDSALYLCASSPSGTGRYEQYFGPGTRLTVT.

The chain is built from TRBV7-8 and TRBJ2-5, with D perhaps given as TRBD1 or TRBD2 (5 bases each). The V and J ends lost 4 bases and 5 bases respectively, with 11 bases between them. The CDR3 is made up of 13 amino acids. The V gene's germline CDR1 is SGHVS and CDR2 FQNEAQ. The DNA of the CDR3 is TGTGCCAGCAGCTCGGGGCCCCGGGAGACCCAGTACTTC. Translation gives CASSSGPRETQYF.

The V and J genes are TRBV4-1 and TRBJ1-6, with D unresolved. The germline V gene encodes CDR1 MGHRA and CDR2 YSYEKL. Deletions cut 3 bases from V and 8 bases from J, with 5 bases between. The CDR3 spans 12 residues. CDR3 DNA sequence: TGCGCCAGCAGCCACGATTATTCACCCCTCCACTTT. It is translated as CASSHDYSPLHF.

The CDR3 DNA reads TGCGCCAGCAGCTTGGAACTAGCGGGACCCGGGGAGCTGTTTTTT. Translation gives CASSLELAGPGELFF. The chain employs TRBV5-1 and TRBJ2-2; 10 bases fit TRBD2. Germline V CDR1 and CDR2: SGHRS, YFSETQ. V lost 0 bases and J lost 6; bases outside the gene matches: 2. This CDR3 spans 15 amino acids.

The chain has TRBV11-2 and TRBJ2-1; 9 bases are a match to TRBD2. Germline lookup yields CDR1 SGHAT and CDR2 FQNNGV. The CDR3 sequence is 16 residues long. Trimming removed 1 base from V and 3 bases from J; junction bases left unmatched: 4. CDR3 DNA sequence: TGTGCCAGCAGCTTAGCGGCGGGAGGGTACTACAATGAGCAGTTCTTC. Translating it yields CASSLAAGGYYNEQFF.

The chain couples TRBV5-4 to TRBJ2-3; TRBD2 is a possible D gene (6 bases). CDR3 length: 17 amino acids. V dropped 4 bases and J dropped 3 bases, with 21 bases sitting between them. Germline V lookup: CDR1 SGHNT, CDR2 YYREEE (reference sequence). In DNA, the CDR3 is TGTGCCAGCAGCGCTGAGGGCCGGGAACTAGCAACAGATACGCAGTATTTT. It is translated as CASSAEGRELATDTQYF.

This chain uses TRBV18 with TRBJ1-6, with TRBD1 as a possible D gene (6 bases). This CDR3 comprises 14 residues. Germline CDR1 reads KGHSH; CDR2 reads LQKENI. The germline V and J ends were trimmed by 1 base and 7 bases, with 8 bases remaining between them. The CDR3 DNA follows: TGTGCCAGCTCACCACGGGACACAAATTCACCCCTCCACTTT. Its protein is CASSPRDTNSPLHF.

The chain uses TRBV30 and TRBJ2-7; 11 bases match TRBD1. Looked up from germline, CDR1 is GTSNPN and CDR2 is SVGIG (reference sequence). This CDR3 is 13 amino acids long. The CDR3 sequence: CAYRTGGRYEQYF. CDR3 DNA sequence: TGTGCTTATCGGACAGGGGGCCGGTACGAGCAGTACTTC.

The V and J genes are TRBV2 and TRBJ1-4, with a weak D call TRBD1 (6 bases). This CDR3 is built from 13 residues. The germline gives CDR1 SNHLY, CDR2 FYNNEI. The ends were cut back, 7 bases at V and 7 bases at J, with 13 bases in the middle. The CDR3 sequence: CASTGGTPEKLFF. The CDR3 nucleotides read TGTGCCAGCACGGGGGGGACACCTGAAAAACTGTTTTTT.

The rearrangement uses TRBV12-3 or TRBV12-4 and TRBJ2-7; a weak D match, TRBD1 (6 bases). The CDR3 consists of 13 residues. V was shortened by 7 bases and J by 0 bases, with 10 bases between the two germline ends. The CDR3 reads CASTPTGSYEQYF. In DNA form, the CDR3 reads TGTGCCAGCACCCCGACAGGCTCCTACGAGCAGTACTTC.

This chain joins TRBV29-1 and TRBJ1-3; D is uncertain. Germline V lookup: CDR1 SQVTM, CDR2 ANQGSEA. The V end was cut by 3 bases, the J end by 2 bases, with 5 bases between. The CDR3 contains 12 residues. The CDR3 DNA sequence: TGCAGCGTTGAGGGGACTGGAAACACCATATATTTT. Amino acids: CSVEGTGNTIYF.

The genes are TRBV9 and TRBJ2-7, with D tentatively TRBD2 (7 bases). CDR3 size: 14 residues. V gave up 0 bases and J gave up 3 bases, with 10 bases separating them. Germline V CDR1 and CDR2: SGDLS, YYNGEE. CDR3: CASSVEGGVYEQYF. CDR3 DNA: TGTGCCAGCAGCGTAGAAGGGGGGGTCTACGAGCAGTACTTC.

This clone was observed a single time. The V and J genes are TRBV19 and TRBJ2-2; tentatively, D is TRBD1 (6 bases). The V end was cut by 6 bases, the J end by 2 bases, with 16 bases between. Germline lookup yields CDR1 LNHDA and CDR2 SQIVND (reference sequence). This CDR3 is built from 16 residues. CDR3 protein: CASRRAGAVNTGELFF. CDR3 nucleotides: TGTGCCAGTAGAAGAGCAGGGGCCGTTAACACCGGGGAGCTGTTTTTT. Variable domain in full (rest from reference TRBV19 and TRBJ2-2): DGGITQSPKYLFRKEGQNVTLSCEQNLNHDAMYWYRQDPGQGLRLIYYSQIVNDFQKGDIAEGYSVSREKKESFPLTVTSAQKNPTAFYLCASRRAGAVNTGELFFGEGSRLTVL.

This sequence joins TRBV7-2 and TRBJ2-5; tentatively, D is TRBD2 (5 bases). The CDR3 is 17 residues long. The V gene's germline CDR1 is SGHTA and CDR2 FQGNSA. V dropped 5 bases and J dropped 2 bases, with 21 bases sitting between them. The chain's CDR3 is CASSPPWPSGHQETQYF. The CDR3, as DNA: TGTGCCAGCAGCCCACCATGGCCGAGCGGTCATCAAGAGACCCAGTACTTC. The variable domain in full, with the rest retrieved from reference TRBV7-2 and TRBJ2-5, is GAGVSQSPSNKVTEKGKDVELRCDPISGHTALYWYRQSLGQGLEFLIYFQGNSAPDKSGLPSDRFSAERTGGSVSTLTIQRTQQEDSAVYLCASSPPWPSGHQETQYFGPGTRLLVL.

CDR3 loop: CASNLGAGVDTDTQYF. CDR3 bases: TGTGCCAGCAACCTTGGGGCGGGAGTTGACACAGATACGCAGTATTTT. This chain connects TRBV9 to TRBJ2-3; TRBD2 matches 7 bases. In germline, CDR1 is SGDLS, CDR2 YYNGEE. Unmatched junction bases numbered 12, after V lost 6 bases and J lost 2 bases. This CDR3 comprises 16 residues.

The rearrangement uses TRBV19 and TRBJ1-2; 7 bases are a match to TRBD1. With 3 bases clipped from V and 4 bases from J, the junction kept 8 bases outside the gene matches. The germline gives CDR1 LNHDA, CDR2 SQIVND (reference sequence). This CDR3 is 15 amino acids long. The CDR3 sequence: CASSINLAGGYGYTF. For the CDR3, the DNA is TGTGCCAGTAGTATTAACCTGGCAGGGGGCTATGGCTACACCTTC.